This entry lists 6 T cell receptor beta chains sequenced from one sample in a study of neurological immune-mediated disorders. TCRdb called the 5' RACE reads again in MiXCR, with one record for every CDR3 protein. The sample contains about 76,000 distinct CDR3 sequences, 17% of which appear only once. Sequenced input: PBMCs. Receptors were obtained from a woman between 40 and 50 years old in good health.

This clonotype showed up many times. CDR3: CASSLALNTEAFF. CDR3 bases: TGCGCCAGCAGCTTGGCATTGAACACTGAAGCTTTCTTT. This chain uses TRBV5-1 with TRBJ1-1; the D is unclear. Trimming left V 0 bases short and J 0 bases short, with 3 bases between. The CDR3 sequence is 13 residues long. CDR1 SGHRS and CDR2 YFSETQ come from the germline V gene. Complete variable domain (other parts from reference TRBV5-1 and TRBJ1-1): KAGVTQTPRYLIKTRGQQVTLSCSPISGHRSVSWYQQTPGQGLQFLFEYFSETQRNKGNFPGRFSGRQFSNSRSEMNVSTLELGDSALYLCASSLALNTEAFFGQGTRLTVV.

This clonotype came up many times. This chain uses TRBV15 with TRBJ2-5; TRBD1 agrees at 9 bases. This CDR3 comprises 17 residues. V shed 0 bases, J shed 1 base, and the junction held 6 bases outside the gene matches. CDR1 is LNHNV, CDR2 YYDKDF, per germline (reference sequence). The CDR3 nucleotides read TGTGCCACCAGCAGAGATAGACAGGGGGGATTCCAAGAGACCCAGTACTTC. Protein: CATSRDRQGGFQETQYF.

This clonotype was detected many times. The chain couples TRBV20-1 to TRBJ2-3, with D unresolved. Germline CDR1 is DFQATT and CDR2 is SNEGSKA (reference sequence). The CDR3 has 16 amino acids. V lost 0 bases and J lost 5, with 18 bases in between. As DNA, the CDR3 is TGCAGTGCTAGAGATTCGGGTTCATCCTCTCTAGATACGCAGTATTTT. Translating gives CSARDSGSSSLDTQYF.

This clonotype was observed at least ten times. V and J are TRBV5-1 and TRBJ2-7; D might be TRBD1 (6 bases). Trimming took off 4 bases at V and 5 bases at J, with 19 bases between the two ends. CDR3 length: 15 residues. Germline lookup yields CDR1 SGHRS and CDR2 YFSETQ. This chain's CDR3 is CASSPGAGVEDEQYF. CDR3 DNA: TGCGCCAGCAGCCCCGGGGCAGGGGTTGAGGACGAGCAGTACTTC.

The chain has TRBV6-1 and TRBJ1-2; TRBD1 might be the D (6 bases). Germline V gives CDR1 MNHNS, CDR2 SASEGT. The ends were cut back, 0 bases at V and 7 bases at J, with 18 bases in the middle. This CDR3 is built from 16 residues. CDR3 residues: CASSEAHMTGGGGYTF. CDR3 bases: TGTGCCAGCAGTGAAGCTCACATGACAGGCGGTGGTGGCTACACCTTC.

Comment on this clonotype: A read error may be the cause here, since a much bigger clone is one base away. The chain joins TRBV5-6 to TRBJ2-2, with 10 bases that match TRBD1. This CDR3 is 16 amino acids long. Looked up from germline, CDR1 is SGHDT and CDR2 is YYEEEE. After removal of 4 bases from V and 6 bases from J, the junction contained 9 bases not matched to a gene. The CDR3: CASSVRDRGPSGELFF. For the CDR3, the DNA is TGTGCCAGCAGCGTCCGGGACAGGGGCCCCTCCGGGGAGCTGTTTTTT.